This T cell receptor beta chain was obtained from a study of T cell repertoires in cytomegalovirus infection. Whole-study results and caveats: CMV-specific HLA-C-restricted TCR beta clonotypes dominated the ex vivo response.

The CDR3 is 12 residues long. V lost 2 bases to trimming and J lost 8 bases, with 9 bases between them. CDR1 is SGHTA, CDR2 FQGTGA, per germline. TCRdb itself ran the reads through MiXCR, one entry per CDR3 protein. The sample lists over 45,000 distinct CDR3 sequences; over 15% were seen once. In this sample, this clonotype turned up a few times. Its target is not known. The chain couples TRBV7-3 to TRBJ1-1; D not resolved. The sequencing here drew on CD8+ T cells from cultured PBMCs, taken from culture after CMV antigen stimulation. The receptor's source is a human donor in good health (CMV status not recorded). Some clones in this sample may be carry-over from other donors' samples. The CDR3 nucleotides read TGTGCCAGCAGCTTAGACCGATCCGAAGCTTTCTTT. It codes for CASSLDRSEAFF. Together with reference TRBV7-3 and TRBJ1-1, the CDR3 gives the full variable domain: GAGVSQTPSNKVTEKGKYVELRCDPISGHTALYWYRQSLGQGPEFLIYFQGTGAADDSGLPNDRFFAVRPEGSVSTLKIQRTERGDSAVYLCASSLDRSEAFFGQGTRLTVV.